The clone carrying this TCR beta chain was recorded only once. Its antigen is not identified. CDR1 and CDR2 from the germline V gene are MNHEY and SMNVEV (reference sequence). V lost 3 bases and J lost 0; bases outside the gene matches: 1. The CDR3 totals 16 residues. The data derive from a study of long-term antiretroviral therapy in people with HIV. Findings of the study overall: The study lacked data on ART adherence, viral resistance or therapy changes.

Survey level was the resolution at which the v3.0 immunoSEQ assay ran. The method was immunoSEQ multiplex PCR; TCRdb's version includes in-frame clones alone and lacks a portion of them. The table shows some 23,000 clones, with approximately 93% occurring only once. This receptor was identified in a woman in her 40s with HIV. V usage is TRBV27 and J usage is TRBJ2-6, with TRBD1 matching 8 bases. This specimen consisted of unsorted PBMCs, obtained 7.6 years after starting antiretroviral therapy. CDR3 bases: TGTGCCAGCAGTTTCGACAGGGGCTCTGGGGCCAACGTCCTGACTTTC. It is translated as CASSFDRGSGANVLTF.